The 22 T cell receptor beta chains below all came from one sample that was sequenced in a study of CD8 T cells in Susac syndrome. Random hexamers were used to reverse transcribe the RNA input (about 0.5 to 1 ug). One entry per CDR3 protein, called by TCRdb with MiXCR from the immunoSEQ multiplex PCR reads. Among approximately 170,000 distinct CDR3 sequences, around 90% were seen once, and the ten largest hold 0.065% to 0.085%. The sequencing input was CD4+ T cells from PBMCs. Receptors were obtained from a human donor in good health.

This clonotype was recorded once. This chain links TRBV7-2 with TRBJ1-4, with D hard to call. The V gene's germline CDR1 is SGHTA and CDR2 FQGNSA. Trimming took off 6 bases at V and 0 bases at J, with 11 bases between the two ends. The CDR3 is 15 amino acids. The CDR3 DNA reads TGTGCCAGCAGTCTTTCAGTTGCAACTAATGAAAAACTGTTTTTT. This codes for CASSLSVATNEKLFF. The full variable domain, rest sourced from reference TRBV7-2 and TRBJ1-4, is GAGVSQSPSNKVTEKGKDVELRCDPISGHTALYWYRQSLGQGLEFLIYFQGNSAPDKSGLPSDRFSAERTGGSVSTLTIQRTQQEDSAVYLCASSLSVATNEKLFFGSGTQLSVL.

This clonotype was seen a few times. CDR3 nucleotide sequence: TGCAGTGCCATTCTAGGACAGGGTGGCTACACCTTC. It encodes CSAILGQGGYTF. The chain couples TRBV20-1 to TRBJ1-2; 8 bases line up with TRBD1. The J segment lost 7 bases and the V segment lost 6 bases, leaving 7 bases of the junction unmatched. This CDR3 is built from 12 residues. Per the germline V gene, CDR1 is DFQATT and CDR2 is SNEGSKA (reference sequence).

The rearrangement uses TRBV7-9 and TRBJ2-1; the match to TRBD2 covers 9 bases. V lost 9 bases and J lost 8; bases outside the gene matches: 14. Germline V CDR1 and CDR2: SEHNR, FQNEAQ (reference sequence). CDR3 length equals 15 residues. CDR3 in DNA: TGTGCCAGGACGACTAGCGGAAGGCCGGGATATGAGCAGTTCTTC. It specifies CARTTSGRPGYEQFF.

The chain has TRBV30 and TRBJ1-1; D remains unclear. The CDR3 contains 12 residues. The germline CDR1 and CDR2 sequences are GTSNPN and SVGIG (reference sequence). Deletions cut 2 bases from V and 4 bases from J, with 8 bases between. CDR3 bases: TGTGCCTGGAGTCCCCTGAGCACTGAAGCTTTCTTT. Protein sequence: CAWSPLSTEAFF.

The chain couples TRBV19 to TRBJ1-2; D possibly corresponds to TRBD1 (5 bases). V was trimmed by 5 bases and J by 2 bases, leaving 12 bases between them. CDR3 length equals 14 residues. Germline assignment: CDR1 LNHDA and CDR2 SQIVND (reference sequence). In nucleotides, the CDR3 is TGTGCCAGTAGTCGTATGACAGACAACTATGGCTACACCTTC. It is translated as CASSRMTDNYGYTF.

The chain joins TRBV7-2 to TRBJ1-1; D gene uncertain. The CDR3 has 13 residues. Germline lookup yields CDR1 SGHTA and CDR2 FQGNSA. Between the trimmed V and J ends, which lost 2 bases and 1 base, there was a span of 5 bases. The CDR3 DNA reads TGTGCCAGCAGCTTAATAAGGAACACTGAAGCTTTCTTT. Translating gives CASSLIRNTEAFF.

The V gene is TRBV28, the J gene TRBJ2-2, with D hard to call. Per germline, CDR1 MDHEN and CDR2 SYDVKM. Trimming removed 7 bases at V and 5 bases at J, with 11 bases between. This CDR3 is built from 13 residues. The CDR3 DNA reads TGTGCCAGCAACTCTGGTGGGACCGGGGAGCTGTTTTTT. This sequence encodes CASNSGGTGELFF. Combining the CDR3 with reference TRBV28 and TRBJ2-2 gives the whole variable domain DVKVTQSSRYLVKRTGEKVFLECVQDMDHENMFWYRQDPGLGLRLIYFSYDVKMKEKGDIPEGYSVSREKKERFSLILESASTNQTSMYLCASNSGGTGELFFGEGSRLTVL.

The chain uses TRBV7-9 and TRBJ1-6; D not certain. V lost 2 bases and J 9 bases, leaving 8 bases between the germline ends. Germline V gene sequence: CDR1 SEHNR, CDR2 FQNEAQ (reference sequence). CDR3 length: 13 amino acids. The CDR3: CASSLSELSPLHF. CDR3 in DNA: TGTGCCAGCAGCTTATCAGAGCTTTCACCCCTCCACTTT.

This clonotype was counted once. The rearrangement links TRBV9 to TRBJ1-1, with a possible D match to TRBD1 (6 bases). CDR3 size: 16 residues. The V gene lost 0 bases and the J gene lost 4 bases, with 16 bases spanning the gap. Per the germline V gene, CDR1 is SGDLS and CDR2 is YYNGEE. Here the CDR3 DNA reads TGTGCCAGCAGCGTAGAGGGGGGGGAGTTTGGCACTGAAGCTTTCTTT. Its protein is CASSVEGGEFGTEAFF.

The V call is TRBV5-1, the J call TRBJ1-6, with D possibly being TRBD1 (5 bases). Germline assignment: CDR1 SGHRS and CDR2 YFSETQ. The CDR3 is made up of 14 amino acids. The V end lost 5 bases, the J end lost 6 bases, and 12 bases lay between the germline ends. CDR3 residues: CASRDGTINSPLHF. The CDR3 DNA sequence: TGCGCCAGCAGAGACGGGACGATTAATTCACCCCTCCACTTT. Filled out from reference TRBV5-1 and TRBJ1-6, the complete variable domain reads KAGVTQTPRYLIKTRGQQVTLSCSPISGHRSVSWYQQTPGQGLQFLFEYFSETQRNKGNFPGRFSGRQFSNSRSEMNVSTLELGDSALYLCASRDGTINSPLHFGNGTRLTVT.

CDR3 nucleotides: TGTGCCAGCTCACCAGGAAAAGGGGTCTACGAGCAGTACTTC. This encodes CASSPGKGVYEQYF. The chain joins TRBV18 to TRBJ2-7, with D tentatively TRBD1 (5 bases). The germline V gene encodes CDR1 KGHSH and CDR2 LQKENI. V lost 2 bases, J lost 3 bases, and 11 bases lay in between. This CDR3 is built from 14 residues.

A note on this clonotype: One junction end disagrees with the germline gene, perhaps due to a read error. The chain recombines TRBV7-6 with TRBJ2-7; no reliable D call. The CDR3 totals 12 residues. Germline CDR1 SGHVS, CDR2 FNYEAQ. CDR3 amino acids: CASPNDGYGQYF. The CDR3 DNA reads as TGTGCCAGCCCAAACGATGGGTACGGGCAGTACTTC.

The genes are TRBV20-1 and TRBJ2-1, with a possible D match to TRBD2 (8 bases). Germline loops: CDR1 DFQATT, CDR2 SNEGSKA (reference sequence). Between the trimmed V and J ends, which lost 5 bases and 9 bases, there was a span of 17 bases. This CDR3 is 13 amino acids long. Here the CDR3 reads CSAAGGLDGEQFF. The CDR3, as DNA: TGCAGTGCTGCAGGGGGACTAGACGGTGAGCAGTTCTTC.

The chain recombines TRBV7-9 with TRBJ2-1; D is uncertain. V lost 0 bases to trimming and J lost 0 bases, with 18 bases between them. CDR1 and CDR2 (germline): SEHNR, FQNEAQ (reference sequence). This CDR3 has 19 amino acids. This chain's CDR3 is CASSLARRVGTYSYNEQFF. CDR3 DNA: TGTGCCAGCAGCTTAGCCCGGCGCGTTGGTACATACTCCTACAATGAGCAGTTCTTC.

The chain is built from TRBV4-1 and TRBJ2-2, with 12 bases identical to TRBD2. Trimming removed 1 base from V and 8 bases from J; junction bases left unmatched: 8. The CDR3 has 17 amino acids. The germline gives CDR1 MGHRA, CDR2 YSYEKL. CDR3 coding DNA: TGCGCCAGCAGCCAAGTTGCGCTAGCGGGAGGGCTTGGGGAGCTGTTTTTT. Encoded protein: CASSQVALAGGLGELFF.

The chain joins TRBV9 to TRBJ1-2; D remains ambiguous. The germline CDR1 and CDR2 sequences are SGDLS and YYNGEE. V lost 4 bases, J lost 4 bases, and 11 bases lay in between. CDR3 length: 13 residues. CDR3 residues: CASSPRLGYGYTF. CDR3 bases: TGTGCCAGCAGCCCTCGCCTGGGCTATGGCTACACCTTC.

J is TRBJ1-1 and V is TRBV6-2 or TRBV6-3; TRBD1 matches at 9 bases. J was trimmed by 13 bases and V by 7 bases; bases with no gene match: 16. This CDR3 has 14 residues. Per germline, CDR1 MNHEY and CDR2 SVGEGT. CDR3 bases: TGTGCCAGCACTCAGGCGGGGACAGGGCGTATTGATTTCTTT. Translated: CASTQAGTGRIDFF.

This sequence joins TRBV20-1 and TRBJ2-7; TRBD1 matches at 9 bases. Looked up from germline, CDR1 is DFQATT and CDR2 is SNEGSKA (reference sequence). The CDR3 is made up of 14 amino acids. In DNA, the CDR3 is TGCAGCCCTTGGGGGACAGGGAGCTCCTACGAGCAGTACTTC. It encodes CSPWGTGSSYEQYF.

This clonotype was picked up one time. The chain employs TRBV4-1 and TRBJ2-3; the D gene is possibly TRBD2 (5 bases). This CDR3 region has 14 residues. CDR1 is MGHRA, CDR2 YSYEKL, per germline. V dropped 5 bases and J dropped 0 bases, with 9 bases sitting between them. CDR3 protein: CASSFSDSTDTQYF. For the CDR3, the DNA is TGCGCCAGCAGCTTTAGCGATAGCACAGATACGCAGTATTTT.

This chain joins TRBV12-3 or TRBV12-4 and TRBJ1-1; perhaps TRBD1 as D (5 bases). The CDR3 is 13 residues long. V was pared by 3 bases and J by 4 bases, with 9 bases between. CDR3 bases: TGTGCCAGCAGTTTTTCGGGGCCCACTGAAGCTTTCTTT. Translating gives CASSFSGPTEAFF.

This clonotype was detected once. This sequence joins TRBV4-1 and TRBJ2-1, with no clear D. CDR3 size: 12 residues. V gave up 2 bases and J gave up 7 bases, with 6 bases separating them. Germline V lookup: CDR1 MGHRA, CDR2 YSYEKL. CDR3 in amino acids: CASSQHHNEQFF. The CDR3 nucleotides are TGCGCCAGCAGCCAACATCATAATGAGCAGTTCTTC.

The V call is TRBV19, the J call TRBJ2-7, with 7 positions matching TRBD1. CDR3 length: 15 residues. The germline V gene has CDR1 LNHDA and CDR2 SQIVND (reference sequence). Losses at the gene ends were 9 bases for V and 1 base for J; bases not matched to a gene: 12. The CDR3, as DNA: TGTGCCAGCCAACTCAGACAGGGACCTTCCTACGAGCAGTACTTC. This encodes CASQLRQGPSYEQYF.